The clone carrying this TCR beta chain was observed a few times. The PCR made use of 60 Vbeta and 13 Jbeta primers. TCRdb's copy holds only in-frame clones and misses some; the assay was immunoSEQ multiplex PCR. The profile shows more than 150,000 clones, around 72% of them singletons. This record comes from a study of cytomegalovirus exposure and HLA in healthy donors. This CDR3 is 16 amino acids long. V lost 3 bases, J lost 2 bases, and 7 bases stayed unmatched. CDR1 and CDR2 from the germline V gene are SGHVS and FNYEAQ. V and J are TRBV7-6 and TRBJ1-3; the match to TRBD1 covers 7 bases. This sequence originates from a woman in her 50s in good health and CMV-seropositive. The sample comprised PBMCs. This chain's CDR3 is CASSLGYRGAGNTIYF. The CDR3 DNA reads as TGTGCCAGCAGCTTGGGTTACAGGGGTGCTGGAAACACCATATATTTT. Based on the CDR3 plus reference TRBV7-6 and TRBJ1-3, the full variable domain is GAGVSQSPRYKVTKRGQDVALRCDPISGHVSLYWYRQALGQGPEFLTYFNYEAQQDKSGLPNDRFSAERPEGSISTLTIQRTEQRDSAMYRCASSLGYRGAGNTIYFGEGSWLTVV.